This T cell receptor beta chain originates from a study of blood T cell repertoires in COVID-19. Study background: Spain, Italy and the United States supplied samples that represented acute and convalescent COVID-19. PBMCs, B-cell-depleted T cells, or T cells provided the cDNA or gDNA that made up the material.

Germline-derived CDR1 and CDR2 are MNHEY and SVGEGT. The CDR3 length is 15 residues. Trimming removed 6 bases at V and 0 bases at J, with 13 bases between. As handled by the study authors: From reference gene primer amplification, estimates of nucleated cell counts were derived. This table comes from immunoSEQ multiplex PCR, and its TCRdb copy is limited to in-frame clones, with some not included. The V and J calls and the clone size are those of that table, but D and trimming were determined from the DNA. The sample lists over 35,000 clones, around 85% occurring once. The sample was peripheral blood. V and J are TRBV6-2 or TRBV6-3 and TRBJ2-3; D is unresolved. The sequence derives from a man in his 60s with active or convalescent COVID-19. CDR3 in amino acids: CASSSFPASTDTQYF. The CDR3 DNA follows: TGTGCCAGCAGCTCTTTTCCTGCGAGCACAGATACGCAGTATTTT.